Listed below are T cell receptor beta chains from one sample, sequenced in a study of T cell changes during pregnancy in multiple sclerosis. Method: immunoSEQ multiplex PCR; TCRdb's copy keeps in-frame clones and lacks some. This sample carries tens of thousands of clones, around 94% of them seen once, and the ten largest clones take about 0.36%. The sample was CD4+ T cells from peripheral blood mononuclear cells, taken in the second trimester of pregnancy. The receptors derive from a female donor in good health, enrolled as a control in a pregnancy study. CDR3s include the opening cysteine and the closing phenylalanine or tryptophan. The D gene is left open where the match is weak. The size entry is marked missing in some rows and otherwise reads once, few, many or a size class.

TRBD1 TRBJ2-3 - TRBV5-8 16 CASSSDRGSSTDTQYF TGTGCCAGCAGCTCCGACAGGGGGTCTAGCACAGATACGCAGTATTTT
- TRBJ1-4 - TRBV27 14 CASSSQGFGEKLFF TGTGCCAGCAGTTCCCAGGGTTTTGGGGAAAAACTGTTTTTT
TRBD2 TRBJ2-2 - TRBV9 17 CASSVLTSGGITGELFF TGTGCCAGCAGCGTGTTAACTAGCGGGGGTATCACCGGGGAGCTGTTTTTT
- TRBJ2-6 once TRBV5-4 16 CASSLEGDSGANVLTF TGTGCCAGCAGCTTGGAGGGGGACTCTGGGGCCAACGTCCTGACTTTC
- TRBJ1-1 - TRBV10-3 14 CAISGGRGGTEAFF TGTGCCATCAGTGGGGGGAGGGGAGGGACTGAAGCTTTCTTT
TRBD1 TRBJ1-5 - TRBV30 15 CAWSQGSSSNQPQHF TGTGCCTGGTCACAGGGGTCCTCGAGCAATCAGCCCCAGCATTTT
TRBD1 TRBJ1-2 - TRBV4-3 16 CASSQEGQLKVGGYTF TGCGCCAGCAGCCAAGAGGGACAGTTAAAGGTGGGAGGCTATACCTTC
- TRBJ2-2 - TRBV18 15 CASSPGRRHTGELFF TGTGCCAGCTCACCAGGCAGGCGACACACCGGGGAGCTGTTTTTT
TRBD1 TRBJ2-3 - TRBV5-6 13 CASSLNRGDTQYF TGTGCCAGCAGCTTGAACAGGGGAGATACGCAGTATTTT
- TRBJ2-3 - TRBV6-6 15 CASSYSPPLDRTQYF TGTGCCAGCAGTTACTCCCCCCCCCTAGACCGTACGCAGTATTTT
TRBD1 TRBJ1-1 - TRBV10-3 17 CAISESGTAFLNTEAFF TGTGCCATCAGTGAGTCGGGGACAGCTTTTCTGAACACTGAAGCTTTCTTT
TRBD1 TRBJ1-2 - TRBV6-6 14 CASSVQGADYGYTF TGTGCCAGCAGTGTCCAGGGGGCTGACTATGGCTACACCTTC
TRBD1 TRBJ2-5 once TRBV5-6 13 CASSTGGWETQYF TGTGCCAGCAGCACAGGGGGCTGGGAGACCCAGTACTTC
- TRBJ1-1 - TRBV18 15 CASSPLGQPNTEAFF TGTGCCAGCTCACCACTGGGCCAGCCAAACACTGAAGCTTTCTTT
TRBD2 TRBJ2-3 - TRBV2 15 CASRELAGGVDTQYF TGTGCCAGCAGAGAACTAGCGGGGGGGGTGGATACGCAGTATTTT
TRBD2 TRBJ2-3 once TRBV6-5 15 CASSTTSGRTDTQYF TGTGCCAGCAGTACGACTAGCGGCCGCACAGATACGCAGTATTTT
- TRBJ2-5 - TRBV4-1 15 CASSQEFIGVLGQYF TGCGCCAGCAGCCAAGAATTTATAGGGGTACTTGGGCAGTACTTC
- TRBJ2-3 - TRBV30 11 CAWTLGNTQYF TGTGCCTGGACCCTCGGGAATACGCAGTATTTT
TRBD1 TRBJ1-4 - TRBV2 15 CASSEQGATNEKLFF TGTGCCAGCAGTGAACAGGGGGCGACTAATGAAAAACTGTTTTTT
TRBD1 TRBJ1-1 - TRBV5-4 15 CASSLWDRGNTEAFF TGTGCCAGCAGCTTGTGGGACAGGGGGAACACTGAAGCTTTCTTT
TRBD1 TRBJ1-2 - TRBV7-9 18 CASSRGVTGPTTYDGYTF TGTGCCAGCAGCAGGGGAGTGACAGGGCCAACAACTTATGATGGCTACACCTTC
- TRBJ1-5 - TRBV9 17 CASSLWGGRVRYQPQHF TGTGCCAGCAGCCTTTGGGGGGGCAGGGTACGTTATCAGCCCCAGCATTTT
TRBD1 TRBJ2-2 - TRBV7-2 16 CASSPGTGVSTGELFF TGTGCCAGCAGCCCCGGGACAGGGGTTAGCACCGGGGAGCTGTTTTTT
TRBD2 TRBJ2-1 - TRBV19 15 CASRPRGGIYNEQFF TGTGCCAGTAGACCACGGGGAGGGATCTACAATGAGCAGTTCTTC
- TRBJ1-2 - TRBV2 15 CASNSGQAANYGYTF TGTGCCAGCAACTCAGGGCAGGCAGCTAACTATGGCTACACCTTC
- TRBJ1-3 - TRBV18 15 CASSPTVVSGNTIYF TGTGCCAGCTCACCAACCGTAGTATCTGGAAACACCATATATTTT
TRBD1 TRBJ1-4 - TRBV9 13 CASGDRVGEKLFF TGTGCCAGCGGGGACAGGGTGGGAGAAAAACTGTTTTTT
- TRBJ1-4 - TRBV11-2 15 CASSPKRRIGEKLFF TGTGCCAGCAGCCCAAAGAGGAGGATAGGCGAAAAACTGTTTTTT